This T cell receptor (beta chain) derives from a study of blood T cell repertoires in COVID-19. Study in general: From T cells, B-cell-depleted T cells, or PBMCs came the material, which was cDNA or gDNA.

Only a few counts were recorded for this clone. V lost 8 bases and J lost 6; bases outside the gene matches: 7. The V gene's germline CDR1 is SNHLY and CDR2 FYNNEI. The CDR3 totals 13 residues. Method: immunoSEQ multiplex PCR; TCRdb's copy keeps in-frame clones and lacks some. The table shows 100,000 to 150,000 clones, with over 75% occurring only once. Sample: peripheral blood. This TCR was recovered from a man at least 80 years old with active or convalescent COVID-19. The chain combines TRBV2 with TRBJ2-1; 7 bases align to TRBD1. CDR3 nucleotides: TGTGCCAGCCGGGGACAGTCCGGCAATGAGCAGTTCTTC. Protein sequence: CASRGQSGNEQFF.